The source of this TCR beta chain is a study of shared clonotypes between healthy human individuals. In the case of this clone: Its target is unknown.

Sequencing used immunoSEQ multiplex PCR; TCRdb keeps in-frame clones, though not all of them. The sample lists fewer than 3 million clones, roughly 92% seen once, with 0.3% to 0.45% in the top ten. Study results and caveats: Clonotypes which were not shared had lower generation probabilities than clonotypes that all four donors shared. In general, naive subsets displayed greater estimated richness than memory subsets did.

CDR3 length: 15 residues. Germline CDR1 and CDR2: MDHEN and SYDVKM. The V gene lost 8 bases and the J gene lost 6 bases, with 23 bases spanning the gap. The specimen was naive CD4+ T cells from PBMCs. Regarding subset: CD45RA+ positively selected. The rearrangement uses TRBV28 and TRBJ2-7, with D possibly being TRBD2 (6 bases). The clonotype comes from a man between 18 and 29 years old in good health. Some clones in this sample may be carry-over from other donors' samples. DNA of the CDR3: TGTGCCAGCGCAAAGTGGGGGACTTCCCTCTTCGAGCAGTACTTC. This gives the protein CASAKWGTSLFEQYF.